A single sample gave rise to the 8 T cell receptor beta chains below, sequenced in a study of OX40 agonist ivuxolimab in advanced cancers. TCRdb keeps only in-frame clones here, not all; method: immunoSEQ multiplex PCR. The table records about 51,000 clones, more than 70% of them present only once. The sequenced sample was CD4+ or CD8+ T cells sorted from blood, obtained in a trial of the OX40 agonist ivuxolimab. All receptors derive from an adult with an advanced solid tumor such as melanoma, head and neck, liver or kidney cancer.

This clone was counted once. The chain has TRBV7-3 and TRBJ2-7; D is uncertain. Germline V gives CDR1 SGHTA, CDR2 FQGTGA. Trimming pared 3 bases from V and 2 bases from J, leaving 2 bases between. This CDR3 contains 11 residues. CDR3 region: CASSFAYEQYF. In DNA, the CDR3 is TGTGCCAGCAGCTTCGCCTACGAGCAGTACTTC.

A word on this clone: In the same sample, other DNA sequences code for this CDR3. In nucleotides, the CDR3 is TGTGCCAGCAGCCCTGGAGTTGACAATGAGCAGTTCTTC. This translates into CASSPGVDNEQFF. The chain carries TRBV7-3 and TRBJ2-1; D is undetermined. The length of the CDR3 is 13 residues. CDR1 and CDR2 from the germline V gene are SGHTA and FQGTGA. Trimming stripped 5 bases from V and 5 bases from J, with 10 bases between.

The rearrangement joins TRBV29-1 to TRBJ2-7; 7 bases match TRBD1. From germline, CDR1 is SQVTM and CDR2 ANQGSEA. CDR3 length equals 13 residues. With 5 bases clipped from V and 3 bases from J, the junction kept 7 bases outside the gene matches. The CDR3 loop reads CSVTYRGDYEQYF. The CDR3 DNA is TGCAGCGTTACCTACAGGGGAGACTACGAGCAGTACTTC.

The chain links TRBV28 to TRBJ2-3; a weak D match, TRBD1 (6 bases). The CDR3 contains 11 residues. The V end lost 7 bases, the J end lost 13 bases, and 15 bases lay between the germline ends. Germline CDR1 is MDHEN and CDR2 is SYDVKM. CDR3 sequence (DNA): TGTGCCAGCACCCAACAGGGACGAAAGTATTTT. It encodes CASTQQGRKYF.

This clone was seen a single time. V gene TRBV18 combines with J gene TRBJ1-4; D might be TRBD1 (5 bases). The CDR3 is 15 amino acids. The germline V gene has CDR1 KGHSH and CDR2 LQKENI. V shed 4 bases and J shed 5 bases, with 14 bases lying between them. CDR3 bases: TGTGCCAGCTCACGGGACGGCCTGAGGAATGAAAAACTGTTTTTT. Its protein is CASSRDGLRNEKLFF.

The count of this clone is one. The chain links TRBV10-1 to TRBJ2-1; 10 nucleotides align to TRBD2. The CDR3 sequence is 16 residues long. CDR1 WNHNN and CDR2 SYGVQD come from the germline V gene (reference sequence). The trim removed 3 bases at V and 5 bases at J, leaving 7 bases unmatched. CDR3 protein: CASSDLGLASNNEQFF. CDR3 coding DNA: TGCGCCAGCAGTGATTTGGGACTAGCGTCGAACAATGAGCAGTTCTTC.

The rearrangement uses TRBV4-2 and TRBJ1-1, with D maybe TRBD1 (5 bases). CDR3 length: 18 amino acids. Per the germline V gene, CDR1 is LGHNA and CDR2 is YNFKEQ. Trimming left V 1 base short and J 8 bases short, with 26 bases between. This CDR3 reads CASSQATGLTMSYPEAFF. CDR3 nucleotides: TGTGCCAGCAGCCAAGCTACGGGACTTACGATGTCTTACCCAGAAGCTTTCTTT.

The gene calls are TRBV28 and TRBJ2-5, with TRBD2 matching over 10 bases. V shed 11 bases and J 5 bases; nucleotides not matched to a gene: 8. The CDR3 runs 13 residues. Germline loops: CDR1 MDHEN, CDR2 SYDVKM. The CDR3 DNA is TGTGCCTCCGCTAGCGGGGGCCCGGAGACCCAGTACTTC. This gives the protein CASASGGPETQYF.